These T cell receptor beta chains were read from a single sample in a study of cytomegalovirus exposure and HLA in healthy donors. Only in-frame clones appear in the TCRdb table, and some are missing; sequencing was by immunoSEQ multiplex PCR. This table holds 150,000 to 200,000 clones, approximately 81% found once. Input material: PBMCs. These receptors all stem from a man aged 18 to 35 in good health and CMV-seropositive. CDR3s include the opening cysteine and the closing phenylalanine or tryptophan. The D gene is left open where the match is weak. A clone size is listed for some rows: how often the clone was seen (once, few, many), or a class if it is expanded.

J | D | V | size | DNA | CDR3
TRBJ2-7 | TRBD2 | TRBV5-5 | - | TGTGCCAGCAGCTTGAGGTTAATAGCGGGAGTCGGCGAGCAGTACTTC | CASSLRLIAGVGEQYF
TRBJ2-3 | TRBD2 | TRBV28 | - | TGTGCCAGCAGTTTATGGGGGGGGTCTAGCACAGATACGCAGTATTTT | CASSLWGGSSTDTQYF
TRBJ2-3 | - | TRBV2 | - | TGTGCCAGCAACTTCCTGGGCGCTAGCACAGATACGCAGTATTTT | CASNFLGASTDTQYF
TRBJ2-7 | TRBD1 | TRBV5-8 | - | TGTGCCAGCAGCTTGCCCCGGGGACAGGGGGCGAAGTACGAGCAGTACTTC | CASSLPRGQGAKYEQYF
TRBJ2-3 | TRBD2 | TRBV7-3 | - | TGTGCCAGCAGCCCGGGACTAGCGGGAGCAGATACGCAGTATTTT | CASSPGLAGADTQYF
TRBJ2-7 | TRBD1 | TRBV11-2 | - | TGTGCCAGCAGCCTCGGGGGACAGGTTTACGAGCAGTACTTC | CASSLGGQVYEQYF
TRBJ2-5 | - | TRBV6-1 | - | TGTGCCAGCAGTGAAGCCGTACACCAGACATGGGAGACCCAGTACTTC | CASSEAVHQTWETQYF
TRBJ1-2 | - | TRBV10-3 | - | TGTGCCATCAGTGAGTCGACTCAGGGCTCTGGCTACACCTTC | CAISESTQGSGYTF
TRBJ2-7 | - | TRBV29-1 | - | TGCAGCTTTTTGACAGTAGCCTACGAGCAGTACTTC | CSFLTVAYEQYF
TRBJ1-2 | TRBD1 | TRBV7-3 | - | TGTGCCAGCAGCTTAGGGACAGGGAGTTATGGCTACACCTTC | CASSLGTGSYGYTF
TRBJ2-1 | - | TRBV2 | - | TGTGCCAGCAGTGATGAGTTTAGCTCCTACAATGAGCAGTTCTTC | CASSDEFSSYNEQFF
TRBJ2-7 | - | TRBV6-1 | - | TGTGCCAGCACGTCCCGGAGCAGAACCTACGAGCAGTACTTC | CASTSRSRTYEQYF
TRBJ2-1 | TRBD1 | TRBV28 | - | TGTGCCAGCAGTTTAGGGGACAGGGACCACAATGAGCAGTTCTTC | CASSLGDRDHNEQFF
TRBJ2-5 | TRBD2 | TRBV7-2 | - | TGTGCCAGCAGCTTAGGTCAGACTAGCGGATTCCAAGAGACCCAGTACTTC | CASSLGQTSGFQETQYF
TRBJ2-4 | TRBD2 | TRBV6-1 | - | TGTGCCAGCAGTGAAGCGGGGGGGGGAGCCAAAAACATTCAGTACTTC | CASSEAGGGAKNIQYF
TRBJ2-7 | TRBD1 | TRBV10-1 | - | TGCGCCAGCACTTTGACAGGGCTTCTCTCCTACGAGCAGTACTTC | CASTLTGLLSYEQYF
TRBJ2-7 | - | TRBV7-9 | - | TGTGCCAGCAGCCCTAGTGGCGTAGGGGGCGAGCAGTACTTC | CASSPSGVGGEQYF
TRBJ2-6 | TRBD1 | TRBV28 | - | TGTGCCAGCAGTGGGCAGGGGGTCTCTGGGGCCAACGTCCTGACTTTC | CASSGQGVSGANVLTF
TRBJ2-7 | TRBD2 | TRBV30 | - | TGTGCCTGGAGTGATCCCAGGGGTAGCGGGACCCACGAGCAGTACTTC | CAWSDPRGSGTHEQYF
TRBJ2-7 | TRBD1 | TRBV11-3 | - | TGTGCCAGCAGCTTAGACAGGGGGCCCAACACCTACGAGCAGTACTTC | CASSLDRGPNTYEQYF
TRBJ1-1 | - | TRBV19 | few | TGTGCCAGTAGTGCTCGCGAACCTGGGAACACTGAAGCTTTCTTT | CASSAREPGNTEAFF
TRBJ1-1 | - | TRBV19 | - | TGTGCCAGTAGTATGTATTCGGGCACTGAAGCTTTCTTT | CASSMYSGTEAFF
TRBJ2-7 | - | TRBV5-4 | - | TGTGCCAGCAGCGACAGTGACTCGTTCTACGAGCAGTACTTC | CASSDSDSFYEQYF
TRBJ2-7 | TRBD2 | TRBV5-1 | - | TGCGCCAGCAGCTTGCGACCTAGCGGGACTAGTCCTTCCTACGAGCAGTACTTC | CASSLRPSGTSPSYEQYF
TRBJ2-4 | TRBD2 | TRBV5-1 | - | TGCGCCAGCCCCCCACACCGGGGGGAGTTAAACATTCAGTACTTC | CASPPHRGELNIQYF
TRBJ2-3 | - | TRBV7-9 | - | TGTGCCAGCAGCGATCTATACGGGACTCGAGATACGCAGTATTTT | CASSDLYGTRDTQYF
TRBJ2-7 | - | TRBV18 | - | TGTGCCAGCTCAGACTCCGGGACAATATCCTACGAGCAGTACTTC | CASSDSGTISYEQYF
TRBJ1-1 | - | TRBV30 | - | TGTGCCTGGAGTGTAACCCTGAGCACTGAAGCTTTCTTT | CAWSVTLSTEAFF
TRBJ1-4 | - | TRBV28 | - | TGTGCCAGCACAAGTCACAGGCCCTTGGTTGAAAAACTGTTTTTT | CASTSHRPLVEKLFF
TRBJ1-1 | - | TRBV2 | - | TGTGCCAGCCTAAGGGGATGGGGGAACACTGAAGCTTTCTTT | CASLRGWGNTEAFF
TRBJ1-1 | - | TRBV19 | - | TGTGCCAGTAGTACTATAGACACTGAAGCTTTCTTT | CASSTIDTEAFF
TRBJ1-2 | TRBD1 | TRBV9 | few | TGTGCCAGCAGCGCGACAGGGGTGGGCTACACCTTC | CASSATGVGYTF
TRBJ2-3 | TRBD2 | TRBV5-4 | - | TGTGCCAGCAGCTTAAGGACTAGCGGCACAGATACGCAGTATTTT | CASSLRTSGTDTQYF
TRBJ2-3 | TRBD1 | TRBV2 | - | TGTGCCAGCAGGGTCACAAGGACAGGGTTGACCACAGATACGCAGTATTTT | CASRVTRTGLTTDTQYF
TRBJ1-3 | - | TRBV6-5 | few | TGTGCCAGCACCCCCGAGGGAAACACCATATATTTT | CASTPEGNTIYF
TRBJ2-1 | TRBD2 | TRBV4-1 | - | TGCGCCAGCAGCCATAGCGGGAGCTCCTACAATGAGCAGTTCTTC | CASSHSGSSYNEQFF
TRBJ2-3 | - | TRBV10-2 | - | TGCGCCAGCAGTATGTCGGGGACAGATACGCAGTATTTT | CASSMSGTDTQYF
TRBJ2-7 | - | TRBV7-2 | - | TGTGCCAGCAGCTTTGAAACCGGCGAGCAGTACTTC | CASSFETGEQYF
TRBJ1-6 | TRBD1 | TRBV9 | - | TGTGCCAGCAGCGTAGGGGTCGGACAGGGAGATTCACCCCTCCACTTT | CASSVGVGQGDSPLHF
TRBJ1-4 | - | TRBV30 | - | TGTGCCTGGGCTCCGTCGGGAATTAATGAAAAACTGTTTTTT | CAWAPSGINEKLFF
TRBJ2-1 | - | TRBV10-2 | - | TGCGCCAGCAGGGGACTCCCCGGGGAGCAGTTCTTC | CASRGLPGEQFF
TRBJ1-2 | TRBD1 | TRBV2 | - | TGTGCCAGCAGCGCCCGGGACAGGGGGTATGGCTACACCTTC | CASSARDRGYGYTF
TRBJ2-5 | TRBD2 | TRBV5-1 | - | TGCGCCAGCAGCTTGGGACTAGCGGGAGCCCACGAGACCCAGTACTTC | CASSLGLAGAHETQYF
TRBJ1-1 | - | TRBV5-6 | - | TGTGCCAGCAGCTTGATGCAGGTCGAGAAAGCTTTCTTT | CASSLMQVEKAFF
TRBJ2-7 | - | TRBV7-9 | - | TGTGCCAGCAGCGACACCGGGACAAAAAACGAGCAGTACTTC | CASSDTGTKNEQYF
TRBJ2-7 | - | TRBV29-1 | - | TGCAGCGTTTTACAGGGTGGTTGGCAGTACTTC | CSVLQGGWQYF
TRBJ1-1 | TRBD1 | TRBV7-9 | - | TGTGCCAGCAGCTCGACAGGGCTGAACACTGAAGCTTTCTTT | CASSSTGLNTEAFF
TRBJ2-1 | TRBD2 | TRBV5-1 | - | TGCGCCAGCAGCCGCCGGGGAGCGGGGTCCTACAATGAGCAGTTCTTC | CASSRRGAGSYNEQFF
TRBJ2-5 | TRBD2 | TRBV7-8 | - | TGTGCCAGCAGCTTAGGACCGGGAGCGGGGGGGCTAAAGACCCAGTACTTC | CASSLGPGAGGLKTQYF
TRBJ1-1 | - | TRBV6-6 | - | TGTGCCAGCATGATGGACTTGAACACTGAAGCTTTCTTT | CASMMDLNTEAFF
TRBJ2-1 | TRBD2 | TRBV30 | - | TGTGCCTGGAGTGTGACCTCTAGCGGGGGCCTCTACAATGAGCAGTTCTTC | CAWSVTSSGGLYNEQFF
TRBJ1-3 | TRBD1 | TRBV6-6 | - | TGTGCCAGCAGTTCCGACAGGGACGGGAACACCATATATTTT | CASSSDRDGNTIYF
TRBJ2-4 | - | TRBV6-5 | once | TGTGCCAGCAGTTACTCGAGTGGAGCCAAAAACATTCAGTACTTC | CASSYSSGAKNIQYF
TRBJ2-1 | - | TRBV19 | - | TGTGCCAGTAGTCCGGGTCAGGGAAACAATGAGCAGTTCTTC | CASSPGQGNNEQFF
TRBJ1-3 | - | TRBV23-1 | once | TGCGCCAGCAGTCAATCGGCCAGGGAGGGTGGAAACACCATATATTTT | CASSQSAREGGNTIYF